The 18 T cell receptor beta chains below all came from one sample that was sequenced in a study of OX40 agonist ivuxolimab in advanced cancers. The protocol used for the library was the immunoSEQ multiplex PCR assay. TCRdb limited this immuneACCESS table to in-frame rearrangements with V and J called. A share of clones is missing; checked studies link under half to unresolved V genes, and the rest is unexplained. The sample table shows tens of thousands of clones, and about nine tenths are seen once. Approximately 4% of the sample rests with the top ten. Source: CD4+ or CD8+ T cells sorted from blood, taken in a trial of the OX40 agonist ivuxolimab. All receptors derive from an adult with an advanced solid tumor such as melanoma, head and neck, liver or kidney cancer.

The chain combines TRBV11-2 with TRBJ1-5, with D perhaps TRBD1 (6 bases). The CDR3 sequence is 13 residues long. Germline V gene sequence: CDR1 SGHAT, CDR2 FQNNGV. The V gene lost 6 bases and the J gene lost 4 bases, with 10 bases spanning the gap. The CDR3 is CASSWDMNQPQHF. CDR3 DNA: TGTGCCAGCAGTTGGGACATGAATCAGCCCCAGCATTTT. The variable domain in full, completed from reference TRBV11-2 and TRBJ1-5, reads EAGVAQSPRYKIIEKRQSVAFWCNPISGHATLYWYQQILGQGPKLLIQFQNNGVVDDSQLPKDRFSAERLKGVDSTLKIQPAKLEDSAVYLCASSWDMNQPQHFGDGTRLSIL.

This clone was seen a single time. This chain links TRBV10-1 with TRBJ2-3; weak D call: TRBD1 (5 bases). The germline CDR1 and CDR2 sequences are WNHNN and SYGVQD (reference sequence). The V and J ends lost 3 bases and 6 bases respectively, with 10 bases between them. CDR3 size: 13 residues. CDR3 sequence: CASSEGELDTQYF. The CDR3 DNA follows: TGCGCCAGCAGTGAAGGGGAACTGGATACGCAGTATTTT.

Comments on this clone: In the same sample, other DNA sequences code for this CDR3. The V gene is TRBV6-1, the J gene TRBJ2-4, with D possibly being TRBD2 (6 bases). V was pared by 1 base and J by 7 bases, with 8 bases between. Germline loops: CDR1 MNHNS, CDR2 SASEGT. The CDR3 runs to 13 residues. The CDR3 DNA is TGTGCCAGCAGTGAAGTCCGGGGGAACATTCAGTACTTC. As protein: CASSEVRGNIQYF.

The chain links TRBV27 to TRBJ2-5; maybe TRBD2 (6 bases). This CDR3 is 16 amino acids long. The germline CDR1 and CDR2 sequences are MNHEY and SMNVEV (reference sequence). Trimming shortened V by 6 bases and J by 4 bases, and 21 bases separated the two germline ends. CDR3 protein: CASSTTGGGASETQYF. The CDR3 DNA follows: TGTGCCAGCAGCACTACCGGCGGAGGGGCCTCAGAGACCCAGTACTTC.

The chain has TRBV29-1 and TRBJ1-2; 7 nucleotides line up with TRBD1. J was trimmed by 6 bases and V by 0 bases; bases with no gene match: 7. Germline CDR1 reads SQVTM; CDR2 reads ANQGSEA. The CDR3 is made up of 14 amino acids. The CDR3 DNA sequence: TGCAGCGTTGAAGATCCGACAGGGCAAGATGGCTACACCTTC. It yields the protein CSVEDPTGQDGYTF.

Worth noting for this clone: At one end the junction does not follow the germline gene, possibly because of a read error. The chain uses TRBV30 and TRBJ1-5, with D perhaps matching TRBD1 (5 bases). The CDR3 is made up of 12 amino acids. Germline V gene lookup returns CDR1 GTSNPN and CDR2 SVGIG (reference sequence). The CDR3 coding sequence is TGTGCCCGGAGATGGGGGTCGCAGCCCCAGCATTTT. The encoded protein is CARRWGSQPQHF.

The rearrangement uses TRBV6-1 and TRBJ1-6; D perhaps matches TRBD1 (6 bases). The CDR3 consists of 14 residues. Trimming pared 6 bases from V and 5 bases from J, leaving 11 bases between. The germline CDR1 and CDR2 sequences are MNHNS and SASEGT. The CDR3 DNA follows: TGTGCCAGCAGAAGGACAGAGCATAATTCACCCCTCCACTTT. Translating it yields CASRRTEHNSPLHF.

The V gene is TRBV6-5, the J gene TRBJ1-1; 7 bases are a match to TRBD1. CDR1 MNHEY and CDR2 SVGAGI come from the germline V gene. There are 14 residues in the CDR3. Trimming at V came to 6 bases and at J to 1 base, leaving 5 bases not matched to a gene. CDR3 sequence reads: CASRLRQGNTEAFF. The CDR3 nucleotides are TGTGCCAGCAGGCTGCGACAGGGGAACACTGAAGCTTTCTTT.

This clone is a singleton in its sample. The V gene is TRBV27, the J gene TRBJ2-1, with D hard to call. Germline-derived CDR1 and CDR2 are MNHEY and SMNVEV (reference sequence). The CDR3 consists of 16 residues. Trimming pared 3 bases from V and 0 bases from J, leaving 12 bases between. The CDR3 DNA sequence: TGTGCCAGCAGTTTCCCGGAACCTTCCTCCTACAATGAGCAGTTCTTC. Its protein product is CASSFPEPSSYNEQFF.

CDR3 in DNA: TGTGCCAGTAGAACAGGACTCCAAGCCGGGGAGCTGTTTTTT. This encodes CASRTGLQAGELFF. V is TRBV19 and J is TRBJ2-2; D may correspond to TRBD1 or TRBD2 (5 bases each). V lost 6 bases and J lost 6, with 14 bases in between. This CDR3 is built from 14 residues. Germline CDR1 LNHDA, CDR2 SQIVND (reference sequence).

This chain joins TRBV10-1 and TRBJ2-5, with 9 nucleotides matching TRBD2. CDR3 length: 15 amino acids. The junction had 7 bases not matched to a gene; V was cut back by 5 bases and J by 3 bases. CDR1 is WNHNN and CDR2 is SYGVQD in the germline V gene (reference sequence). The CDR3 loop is CASSLTAGGKETQYF. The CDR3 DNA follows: TGCGCCAGCAGTTTGACTGCGGGAGGGAAAGAGACCCAGTACTTC.

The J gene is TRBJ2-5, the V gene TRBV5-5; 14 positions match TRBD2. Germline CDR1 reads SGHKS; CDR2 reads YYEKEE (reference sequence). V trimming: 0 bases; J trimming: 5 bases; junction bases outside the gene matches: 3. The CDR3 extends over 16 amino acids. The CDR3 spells CASSLGLAGGFETQYF. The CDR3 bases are TGTGCCAGCAGCTTGGGACTAGCGGGAGGGTTTGAGACCCAGTACTTC.

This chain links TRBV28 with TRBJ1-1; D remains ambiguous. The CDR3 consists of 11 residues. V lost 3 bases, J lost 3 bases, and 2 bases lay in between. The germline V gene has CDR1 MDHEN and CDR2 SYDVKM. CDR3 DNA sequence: TGTGCCAGCAGTTTTTACACTGAAGCTTTCTTT. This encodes CASSFYTEAFF. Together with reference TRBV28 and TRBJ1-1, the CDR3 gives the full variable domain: DVKVTQSSRYLVKRTGEKVFLECVQDMDHENMFWYRQDPGLGLRLIYFSYDVKMKEKGDIPEGYSVSREKKERFSLILESASTNQTSMYLCASSFYTEAFFGQGTRLTVV.

DNA of the CDR3: TGTGCCAGCAGTTCCCCGCGACAATCTCCTATATACGAGCAGTACTTC. Translation gives CASSSPRQSPIYEQYF. The gene calls are TRBV6-5 and TRBJ2-7; D remains unclear. Trimming removed 4 bases at V and 4 bases at J, with 20 bases between. The CDR3 has 16 residues. CDR1 is MNHEY, CDR2 SVGAGI, per germline.

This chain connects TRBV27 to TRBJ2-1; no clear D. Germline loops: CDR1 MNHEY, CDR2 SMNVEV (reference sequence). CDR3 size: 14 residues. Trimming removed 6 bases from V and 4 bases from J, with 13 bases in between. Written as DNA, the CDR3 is TGTGCCAGCAGCCCTTCCAACCTTTACAATGAGCAGTTCTTC. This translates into CASSPSNLYNEQFF.

Written as DNA, the CDR3 is TGTGCCAGCAGCTCCACAGGGGGTGGCGCTGAAGCTTTCTTT. It codes for CASSSTGGGAEAFF. V gene TRBV7-3 combines with J gene TRBJ1-1; 8 bases agree with TRBD1. Per the germline V gene, CDR1 is SGHTA and CDR2 is FQGTGA. The CDR3 totals 14 residues. Trimming removed 4 bases from V and 6 bases from J; junction bases left unmatched: 7.

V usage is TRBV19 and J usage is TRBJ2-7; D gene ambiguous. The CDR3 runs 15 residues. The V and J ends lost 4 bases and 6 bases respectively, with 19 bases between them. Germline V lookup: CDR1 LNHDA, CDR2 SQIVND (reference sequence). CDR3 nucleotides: TGTGCCAGTAGTACTACCCCCGTCAGCGTATCCGAGCAGTACTTC. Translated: CASSTTPVSVSEQYF.

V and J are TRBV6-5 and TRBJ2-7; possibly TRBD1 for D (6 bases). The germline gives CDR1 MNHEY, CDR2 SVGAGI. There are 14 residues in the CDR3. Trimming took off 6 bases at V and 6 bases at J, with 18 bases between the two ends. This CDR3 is CASRARRTVGEQYF. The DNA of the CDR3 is TGTGCCAGCAGGGCTCGCCGGACAGTGGGCGAGCAGTACTTC.